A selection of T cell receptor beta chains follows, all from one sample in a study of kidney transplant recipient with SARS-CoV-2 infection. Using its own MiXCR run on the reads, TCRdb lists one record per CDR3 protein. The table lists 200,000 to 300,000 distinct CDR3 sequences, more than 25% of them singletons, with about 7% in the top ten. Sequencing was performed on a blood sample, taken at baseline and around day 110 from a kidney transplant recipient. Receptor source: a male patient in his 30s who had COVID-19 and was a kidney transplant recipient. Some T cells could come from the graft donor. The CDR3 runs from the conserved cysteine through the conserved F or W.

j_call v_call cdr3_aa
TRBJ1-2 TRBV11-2 CASSPGLTSRKTYGYTF
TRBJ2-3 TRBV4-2 CASSQETGMDTQYF
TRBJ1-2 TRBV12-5 CASGPRPLQGKTYGYTF
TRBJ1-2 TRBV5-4 CASQGTVPGKTYGYTF
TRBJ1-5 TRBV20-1 CSASPGTTSNQPQHF
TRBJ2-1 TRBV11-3 CASSPGLAGVHEQFF
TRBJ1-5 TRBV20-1 CSARHLGTGYFQPQHF
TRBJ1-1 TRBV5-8 CASSPGTAAGTEAFF
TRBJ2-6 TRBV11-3 CASSKTRSRQSRANVLTF
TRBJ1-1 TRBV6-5 CASKGGWTEAFF
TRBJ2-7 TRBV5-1 CASSSRLAGAYEQYF
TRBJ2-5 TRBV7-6 CASSLAGGTSRETQYF
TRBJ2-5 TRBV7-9 CASSFVGGFQETQYF
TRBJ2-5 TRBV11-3 CASGLGRGGQETQYF
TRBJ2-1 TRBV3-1 CASSQEGGRYPYNEQFF
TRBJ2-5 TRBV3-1 CASSLSSPISFSETQYF
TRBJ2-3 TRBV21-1 CASSGGIATVMQDTQYF
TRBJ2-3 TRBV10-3 CAISGAQDTQYF
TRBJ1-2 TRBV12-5 CASGLVSLQGKTYGYTF
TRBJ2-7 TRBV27 CASTVYEQYF
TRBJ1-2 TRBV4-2 CASSPGPRLGYTF
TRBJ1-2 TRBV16 CASSKLGVVRKTYGYTF
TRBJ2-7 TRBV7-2 CASSPARSYEQYF
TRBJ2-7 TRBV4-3 CASSQDTGGNYEQYF
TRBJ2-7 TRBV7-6 CASSPPGGYEQYF
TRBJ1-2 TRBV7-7 CASSGIVKCRKTYGYTF
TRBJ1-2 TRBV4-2 CASSTFSKGWKTYGYTF
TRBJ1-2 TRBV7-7 CASSTGHKCRKTYGYTF
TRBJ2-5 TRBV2 CASSEGGKGTQYF
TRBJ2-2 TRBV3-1 CASSPSIPISGLTGELFF
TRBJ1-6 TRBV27 CASSLTLHGVINSPLHF
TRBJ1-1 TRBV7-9 CASSPGTGGFMNTEAFF
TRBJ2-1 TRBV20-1 CSARVDPRRYNEQFF
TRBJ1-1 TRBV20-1 CSARDRAETGGLRDTEAFF
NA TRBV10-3 CAISDFSHEQYF
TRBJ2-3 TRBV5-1 CASSLGRATDTQYF
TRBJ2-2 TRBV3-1 CASSSKHPISGLTGELFF
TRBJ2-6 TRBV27 CASSTYLDRSSGANVLTF
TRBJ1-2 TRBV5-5 CASVEIVSRKTYGYTF
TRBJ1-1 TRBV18 CASSPPGTGRFTEAFF
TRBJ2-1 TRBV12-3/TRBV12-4 CANSPLGSSYNEQFF
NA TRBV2 CASSEATPLGFINEQYF
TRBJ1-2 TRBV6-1 CASSPRGECRKTYGYTF
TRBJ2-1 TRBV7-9 CASSLGGAGERYNEQFF
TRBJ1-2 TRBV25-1 CASSGEKELGKAYGYTF
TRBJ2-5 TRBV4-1 CASSQDSGVTEYF
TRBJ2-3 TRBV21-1 CASSIGRASTDTQYF
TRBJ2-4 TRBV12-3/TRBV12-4 CASSLVTGIAKNIQYF
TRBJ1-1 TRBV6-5 CASRTGRGAEAFF
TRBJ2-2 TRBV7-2 CASREPWTGELFF
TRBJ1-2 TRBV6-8 CASSHSIRSRKTYGYTF
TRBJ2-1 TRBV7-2 CASRLDSRDEQFF
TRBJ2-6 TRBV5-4 CANGVAGANVLTF
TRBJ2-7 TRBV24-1 CATSDSSGQGAYEQYF